This TCR beta chain emerged from a study of vaccination and CD4 T cells after COVID-19. Background on the study: Cells were stimulated with overlapping spike peptide pools from SARS-CoV-2, HCoV-NL63, HCoV-OC43 and HCoV-229E.

As for treatment: roughly 11-day PBMC culture with coronavirus spike peptide pools or control peptides (ViraFEST assay). Oncomine TCR Beta short-read sequencing was applied to DNA from cultured CD4+ T cells. Genomic DNA was isolated from cultured CD4+ T cells. Using its own MiXCR run on the PCR reads, TCRdb lists one record per CDR3 protein. Of about 20,000 distinct CDR3 sequences in the sample, 52% were seen once. As for this clonotype: Its matching antigen is unknown.

The CDR3 runs 15 residues. V lost 4 bases and J lost 5; bases outside the gene matches: 9. The germline CDR1 and CDR2 sequences are SGHRS and YFSETQ. This clonotype was sampled from a human donor who had recovered from COVID-19. Sequencing was carried out using CD4+ T cells from blood, cultured in vitro. The chain has TRBV5-1 and TRBJ2-1, with TRBD2 identical over 7 bases. In nucleotides, the CDR3 is TGCGCCAGCAGCCCTGGACCCCGGGGGGACAATGAGCAGTTCTTC. The encoded protein is CASSPGPRGDNEQFF.